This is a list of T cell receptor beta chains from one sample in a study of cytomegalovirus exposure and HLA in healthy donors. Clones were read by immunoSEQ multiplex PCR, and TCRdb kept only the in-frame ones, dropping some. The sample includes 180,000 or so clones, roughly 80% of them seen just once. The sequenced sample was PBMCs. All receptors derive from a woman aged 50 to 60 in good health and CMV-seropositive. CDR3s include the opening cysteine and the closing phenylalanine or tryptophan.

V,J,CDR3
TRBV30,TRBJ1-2,CAWRPDGGYTF
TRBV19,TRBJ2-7,CASSVPTGASSYEQYF
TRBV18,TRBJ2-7,CASSPETVDEQYF
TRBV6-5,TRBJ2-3,CASSYSRQNTQYF
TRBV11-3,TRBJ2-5,CASSPGLAGVQETQYF
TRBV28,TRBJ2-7,CASNPPAGGQGFYEQYF
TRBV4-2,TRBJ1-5,CASSREDRGHQPQHF
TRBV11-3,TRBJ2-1,CASSETGPGGLYNEQFF
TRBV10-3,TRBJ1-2,CAISPQGDSGYTF
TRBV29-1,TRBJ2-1,CSVEDWDSSSVGQFF
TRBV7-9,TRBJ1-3,CASRPPPGSGDTIYF
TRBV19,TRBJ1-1,CASTLVGDTEAFF
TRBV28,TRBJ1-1,CASRGQLETEAFF
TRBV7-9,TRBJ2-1,CSSSLKGLGSDEQFF
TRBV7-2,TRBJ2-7,CASSPSLASAYEQYF
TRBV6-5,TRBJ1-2,CASTRTGANGYTF
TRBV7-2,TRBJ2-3,CASSSYSSGRKIDTQYF
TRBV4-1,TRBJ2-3,CASSLSTGEDTQYF
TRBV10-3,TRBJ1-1,CAINPDRNTEAFF
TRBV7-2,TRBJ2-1,CASSSDRDRENEQFF
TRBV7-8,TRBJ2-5,CASSRVQAGEQETQYF
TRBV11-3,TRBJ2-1,CASSSPGSAEQFF
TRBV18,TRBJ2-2,CASSPSRVELFF
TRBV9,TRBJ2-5,CASSFRLASQETQYF
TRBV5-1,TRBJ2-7,CASRVLGQVSYEQYF
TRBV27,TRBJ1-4,CASSLSRQNRGSTNEKLFF
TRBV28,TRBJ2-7,CASSLGGGLPYEQYF
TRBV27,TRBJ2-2,CASIRTGTHYDTGELFF
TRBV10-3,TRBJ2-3,CAIRPGLAGGPLPDTQYF
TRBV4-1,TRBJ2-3,CASSQGGRGRTDTQYF
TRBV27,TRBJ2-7,CASSASTGSPYEQYF
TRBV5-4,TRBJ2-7,CASSLGQGLKYEQYF
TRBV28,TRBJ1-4,CASSLQGVNEKLFF
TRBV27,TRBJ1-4,CASSSYRGAVEKLFF
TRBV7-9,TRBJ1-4,CASSRDRAEKLFF
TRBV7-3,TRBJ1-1,CASSLGHSNTEAFF
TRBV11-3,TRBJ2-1,CASSLEGLAGYNEQFF
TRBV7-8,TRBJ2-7,CASSQIAGSYEQYF
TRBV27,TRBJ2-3,CASSALAGASTDTQYF
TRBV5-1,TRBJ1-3,CASTSPGVNTIYF
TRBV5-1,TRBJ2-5,CASSPGTIKETQYF
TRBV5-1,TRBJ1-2,CASSLVPPEGAGGYTF
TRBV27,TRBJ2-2,CASSRLAGVSTGELFF
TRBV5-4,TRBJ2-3,CASSLRSSAGDTQYF
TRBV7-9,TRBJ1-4,CASNNPTNEKLFF
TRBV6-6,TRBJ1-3,CASSYSQGSGNTIYF
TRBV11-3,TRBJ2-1,CASSLGVYNEQFF
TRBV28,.,CASSTLLTTRYEQYF
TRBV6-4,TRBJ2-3,CASSDTTGTDTQYF
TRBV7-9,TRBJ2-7,CASSAQQGPPIYEQYF
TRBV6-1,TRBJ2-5,CASSEAGGSQETQYF
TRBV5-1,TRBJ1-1,CASSLEQGWTEAFF
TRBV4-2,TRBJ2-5,CASSQGQAPVIQETQYF
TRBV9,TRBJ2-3,CASSPGLAGVADTQYF
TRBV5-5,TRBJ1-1,CASSLTVTEAFF
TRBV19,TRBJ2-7,CASSIARDSSYEQYF
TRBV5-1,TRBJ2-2,CASSPSDRGFNTGELFF
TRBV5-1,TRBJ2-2,CASSRNTGELFF
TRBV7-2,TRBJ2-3,CASSSLAGGTDTQYF
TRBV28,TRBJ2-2,CASSLAGTTNTGELFF